A selection of T cell receptor beta chains follows, all from one sample in a study of T cell repertoires in cytomegalovirus infection. For these receptors, no antigen is known. TCRdb processed the reads anew with MiXCR; each CDR3 protein has one entry. This table has approximately 300,000 distinct CDR3 sequences, more than 20% appearing once. The sequencing used cultured PBMCs, collected from culture after CMV antigen stimulation. The origin of the receptors is a human donor in good health (CMV status not recorded). Some clones in this sample may be carry-over from other donors' samples. CDR3s include the opening cysteine and the closing phenylalanine or tryptophan. Each record gives: clone size, CDR3 length, D gene, V gene, J gene, CDR3 DNA, CDR3 protein. A D gene is named only where the DNA matches it firmly. Clone size, where shown, is once, few, many, or a class for clones that have expanded.

few	16	TRBD1	TRBV4-2	TRBJ2-1	TGTGCCAGCAGCCAAACACAGGGGGATTCCTACAATGAGCAGTTCTTC	CASSQTQGDSYNEQFF
many	19	TRBD2	TRBV7-2	TRBJ2-1	TGTGCCAGCAGCTCCAGACTAGCCTTCGGGTGGAGCTCCTACAATGAGCAGTTCTTC	CASSSRLAFGWSSYNEQFF
many	16	-	TRBV7-2	TRBJ2-1	TGTGCCAGCAGCCTCAGGGATTTGGCTCTATACAATGAGCAGTTCTTC	CASSLRDLALYNEQFF
-	15	TRBD1	TRBV5-4	TRBJ2-3	TGTGCCAGCAGCTGGGACAGGGTACGCACAGATACGCAGTATTTT	CASSWDRVRTDTQYF
few	15	-	TRBV7-8	TRBJ2-1	TGTGCCAGCAGCTCGGGGACAAGGGGGATCGATGAGCAGTTCTTC	CASSSGTRGIDEQFF
few	15	TRBD1	TRBV25-1	TRBJ2-3	TGTGCCAGCCAAAGGGGGCGATGGGGCACAGATACGCAGTATTTT	CASQRGRWGTDTQYF
once	15	-	TRBV7-2	TRBJ2-1	TGTGCCAGCAGCTTTGAGGGGGGCGCCTACAATGAGCAGTTCTTC	CASSFEGGAYNEQFF
-	13	TRBD1	TRBV28	TRBJ1-1	TGTGCCAGCAGTTCAGGGGGGTTGACTGAAGCTTTCTTT	CASSSGGLTEAFF
few	14	TRBD1	TRBV2	TRBJ2-1	TGTGCCAGCAGTACCGGACAGGAATACAATGAGCAGTTCTTC	CASSTGQEYNEQFF
-	16	-	TRBV6-2/TRBV6-3	TRBJ2-7	TGTGCCAGCAGTTACGCCAGACAGGTTCCCTCCTACGAGCAGTACTTC	CASSYARQVPSYEQYF
-	14	-	TRBV7-9	TRBJ1-1	TGTGCCAGCAGTAAATCTATGGTCAACACTGAAGCTTTCTTT	CASSKSMVNTEAFF
-	17	-	TRBV20-1	TRBJ2-1	TGCAGTGCTAGAGATCGGGGGCTTGCGGGCTCCTACAATGAGCAGTTCTTC	CSARDRGLAGSYNEQFF
-	14	TRBD1	TRBV7-2	TRBJ1-2	TGTGCCAGCAGCTCACCACAGGGGGCTTATGGCTACACCTTC	CASSSPQGAYGYTF
many	14	TRBD1	TRBV19	TRBJ1-2	TGTGCCAGTAGTATTTTACAGGGGCGCGATGGCTACACCTTC	CASSILQGRDGYTF
few	14	TRBD2	TRBV7-2	TRBJ2-5	TGTGCCAGCAGCCCAGCGGGAGTCAGAGAGACCCAGTACTTC	CASSPAGVRETQYF
many	16	-	TRBV7-2	TRBJ2-3	TGTGCCAGCAGCTTAGAATCGCGGCCGATGGCAGATACGCAGTATTTT	CASSLESRPMADTQYF
few	14	-	TRBV19	TRBJ1-4	TGTGCCAGTAGTCCAGAGGGACTTATGGGAAAACTGTTTTTT	CASSPEGLMGKLFF
many	14	-	TRBV11-2	TRBJ2-7	TGTGCCAGCAGCTTATCCTCGACTAGACCCGAGCAGTACTTC	CASSLSSTRPEQYF
many	13	TRBD1	TRBV7-2	TRBJ1-1	TGTGCCAGCAGCAAACAGGGGGACACTGAAGCTTTCTTT	CASSKQGDTEAFF
-	15	-	TRBV6-1	TRBJ2-1	TGTGCCAGCAATTCGATCGGGAGCTCCTACAATGAGCAGTTCTTC	CASNSIGSSYNEQFF
few	13	-	TRBV7-9	TRBJ1-2	TGTGCCAGCAACGAGATCAGGACGGAATGCTACACCTTC	CASNEIRTECYTF
-	17	-	TRBV11-2	TRBJ2-1	TGTGCCAGCAGCCACACTTACAGCTACAGCGGAGTCAATGAGCAGTTCTTC	CASSHTYSYSGVNEQFF
few	17	TRBD1	TRBV29-1	TRBJ2-7	TGCAGCGACCCGGGACAGGGGGCCGCGGATAACTCCTACGAGCAGTACTTC	CSDPGQGAADNSYEQYF
-	14	TRBD2	TRBV5-4	TRBJ2-1	TGTGCCAGCAGAGGTGGGAGGGCCTACAATGAGCAGTTCTTC	CASRGGRAYNEQFF
few	16	-	TRBV28	TRBJ1-3	TGTGCCAGCGGAAGGGGTGGGCGCCCCTCTGGAAACACCATATATTTT	CASGRGGRPSGNTIYF
-	15	-	TRBV20-1	TRBJ2-7	TGCAGTGCTAGAGACCCCTCGTCGCCGTACTACGAGCAGTACTTC	CSARDPSSPYYEQYF
-	15	TRBD2	TRBV27	TRBJ2-3	TGTGCCAGCAGTCGTAGCGGGAGTAGAACAGATACGCAGTATTTT	CASSRSGSRTDTQYF
-	14	TRBD1	TRBV7-9	TRBJ2-3	TGTGCCAGCAGCTTAGGGGGACAGAAAGATACGCAGTATTTT	CASSLGGQKDTQYF
-	17	TRBD2	TRBV20-1	TRBJ2-2	TGCAGTGCTAGAGATGGGAGGGGACGAGCGAACACCGGGGAGCTGTTTTTT	CSARDGRGRANTGELFF
-	13	-	TRBV29-1	TRBJ2-1	TGCAGCGTATTCCGGGATACCTACAATGAGCAGTTCTTC	CSVFRDTYNEQFF
few	13	-	TRBV7-2	TRBJ1-2	TGTGCCAGCAGCTCCGATAGGGGGTTCGGCTACACCTTC	CASSSDRGFGYTF